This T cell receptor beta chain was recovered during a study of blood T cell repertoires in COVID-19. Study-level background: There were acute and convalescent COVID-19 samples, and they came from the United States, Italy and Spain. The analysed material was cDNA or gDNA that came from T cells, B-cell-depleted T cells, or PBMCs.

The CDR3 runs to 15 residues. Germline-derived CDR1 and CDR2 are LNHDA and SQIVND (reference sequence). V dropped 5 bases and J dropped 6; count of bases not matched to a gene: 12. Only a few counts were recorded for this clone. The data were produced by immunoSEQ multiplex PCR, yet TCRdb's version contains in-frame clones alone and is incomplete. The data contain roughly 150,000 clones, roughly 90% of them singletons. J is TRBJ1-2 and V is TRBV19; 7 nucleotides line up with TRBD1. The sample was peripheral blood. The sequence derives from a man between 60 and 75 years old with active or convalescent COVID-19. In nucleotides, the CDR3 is TGTGCCAGTAGTCGCCAAAGGGGGCTTGGGGATGGCTACACCTTC. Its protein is CASSRQRGLGDGYTF.